Listed here are 23 T cell receptor beta chains from one sample, sequenced in a study of T cell responses to AZD1222 COVID-19 vaccine. Libraries were prepared by immunoSEQ multiplex PCR; TCRdb keeps only in-frame clonotypes and omits some of them. This repertoire shows under 150,000 clones, 92% found once; its top ten account for approximately 3.4%. Specimen: peripheral blood, collected on day 0 of AZD1222 vaccination. The source is an adult in good health.

V gene TRBV28 combines with J gene TRBJ2-4; D may be TRBD1 (5 bases). Germline V CDR1 and CDR2: MDHEN, SYDVKM. The CDR3 is made up of 15 amino acids. V lost 7 bases and J 0 bases, leaving 13 bases between the germline ends. The CDR3 protein is CASKDKPIAKNIQYF. DNA of the CDR3: TGTGCCAGCAAGGACAAACCGATAGCCAAAAACATTCAGTACTTC.

This chain connects TRBV11-3 to TRBJ1-2; D gene uncertain. Between the trimmed V and J ends, which lost 2 bases and 4 bases, there was a span of 20 bases. The CDR3 has 17 amino acids. Germline CDR1 SGHNT, CDR2 YENEEA. In DNA, the CDR3 is TGTGCCAGCAGCTTAAGTGGGGAGCTAAGGGTGTTCTATGGCTACACCTTC. Translating gives CASSLSGELRVFYGYTF. Filled out from reference TRBV11-3 and TRBJ1-2, the complete variable domain reads EAGVVQSPRYKIIEKKQPVAFWCNPISGHNTLYWYLQNLGQGPELLIRYENEEAVDDSQLPKDRFSAERLKGVDSTLKIQPAELGDSAVYLCASSLSGELRVFYGYTFGSGTRLTVV.

In this sample, this clone turned up once. This chain connects TRBV28 to TRBJ1-5; TRBD1 is a possible D gene (5 bases). V was shortened by 8 bases and J by 4 bases, with 9 bases between the two germline ends. The CDR3 runs to 12 residues. The germline gives CDR1 MDHEN, CDR2 SYDVKM. The CDR3 nucleotides are TGTGCCAGCCTGAGGGGAAATCAGCCCCAGCATTTT. Translation: CASLRGNQPQHF.

In this sample, this clone turned up a few times. The junction does not match germline at one end; this may be a read error. This rearrangement joins TRBV19 to TRBJ2-5; D remains unclear. Germline-derived CDR1 and CDR2 are LNHDA and SQIVND (reference sequence). CDR3 length: 12 amino acids. CDR3 DNA: TGTGCCAGTAGTCTAGACCAAGAGACCCAGTACTTC. Its protein product is CASSLDQETQYF.

The genes are TRBV10-1 and TRBJ2-3, with 9 nucleotides matching TRBD2. After removal of 2 bases from V and 6 bases from J, the junction contained 3 bases not matched to a gene. The CDR3 loop spans 14 amino acids. Germline V lookup: CDR1 WNHNN, CDR2 SYGVQD (reference sequence). CDR3 sequence (DNA): TGCGCCAGCAGTGAGAGCGGGGGGCACGATACGCAGTATTTT. Translation gives CASSESGGHDTQYF.

The V and J genes are TRBV4-1 and TRBJ2-2; D is perhaps TRBD2 (5 bases). The germline V and J ends were trimmed by 1 base and 3 bases, with 12 bases remaining between them. The CDR3 totals 16 residues. Germline CDR1 is MGHRA and CDR2 is YSYEKL. CDR3 in amino acids: CASSQGSGGDTGELFF. DNA of the CDR3: TGCGCCAGCAGCCAAGGTTCCGGAGGCGACACCGGGGAGCTGTTTTTT.

The gene calls are TRBV7-2 and TRBJ1-1; D possibly corresponds to TRBD1 (5 bases). This CDR3 is built from 15 residues. V was pared by 5 bases and J by 6 bases, with 19 bases between. Germline V gene data show CDR1 as SGHTA and CDR2 as FQGNSA. The CDR3 DNA sequence: TGTGCCAGCAGCCGTGGGACGGCTGCTGGAGCTGAAGCTTTCTTT. Translating it yields CASSRGTAAGAEAFF.

The chain is built from TRBV4-3 and TRBJ1-2; D is possibly TRBD1 (5 bases). The germline V and J ends were trimmed by 4 bases and 4 bases, with 16 bases remaining between them. The CDR3 runs 15 residues. Germline CDR1 and CDR2: LGHNA and YSLEER. DNA for the CDR3: TGCGCCAGCAGCCCCCAAGCGGGGGGGGGCTATGGCTACACCTTC. Protein sequence: CASSPQAGGGYGYTF.

This clone was detected once. The chain uses TRBV10-1 and TRBJ1-1; D might be TRBD1 (6 bases). This CDR3 is built from 13 residues. The germline V and J ends were trimmed by 8 bases and 5 bases, with 15 bases remaining between them. The germline V gene encodes CDR1 WNHNN and CDR2 SYGVQD (reference sequence). The CDR3: CASSQGNGTEAFF. DNA of the CDR3: TGCGCCAGCTCGCAGGGGAATGGGACTGAAGCTTTCTTT.

This sequence joins TRBV29-1 and TRBJ1-1; tentatively, D is TRBD1 (5 bases). Looked up from germline, CDR1 is SQVTM and CDR2 is ANQGSEA. The germline V and J ends were trimmed by 7 bases and 6 bases, with 15 bases remaining between them. The CDR3 contains 12 residues. The CDR3: CSASDGGPEAFF. The CDR3 DNA follows: TGCAGCGCATCGGACGGGGGTCCTGAAGCTTTCTTT.

This clone has only one observation. This chain connects TRBV19 to TRBJ1-3, with D possibly being TRBD1 (6 bases). From germline, CDR1 is LNHDA and CDR2 SQIVND (reference sequence). The ends were cut back, 4 bases at V and 2 bases at J, with 15 bases in the middle. This CDR3 has 16 residues. The DNA for the CDR3 is TGTGCCAGTAGTACAATTCCCGGACAGCCTGGAAACACCATATATTTT. This sequence encodes CASSTIPGQPGNTIYF.

The chain carries TRBV6-2 or TRBV6-3 and TRBJ2-5; 14 positions match TRBD2. This CDR3 is built from 17 residues. V lost 4 bases to trimming and J lost 5 bases; unmatched junction nucleotides: 9. CDR1 is MNHEY and CDR2 is SVGEGT in the germline V gene. DNA for the CDR3: TGTGCCAGCAGTTCTTACGGGACTAGCGGGAGTAGGGAGACCCAGTACTTC. This encodes CASSSYGTSGSRETQYF.

The gene calls are TRBV30 and TRBJ1-6; D may be TRBD1 (5 bases). The CDR3 runs to 12 residues. Germline-derived CDR1 and CDR2 are GTSNPN and SVGIG (reference sequence). The CDR3 here is CASSGGNSPLHF. CDR3 nucleotides: TGTGCGAGCTCGGGGGGGAATTCACCCCTCCACTTT.

This clone appeared once. This CDR3 reads CASSEAYTEAFF. CDR3 in DNA: TGCGCCAGCAGTGAGGCATACACTGAAGCTTTCTTT. This chain connects TRBV10-1 to TRBJ1-1; D ambiguous. CDR1 WNHNN and CDR2 SYGVQD come from the germline V gene (reference sequence). The CDR3 totals 12 residues. The germline V and J ends were trimmed by 2 bases and 3 bases, with 4 bases remaining between them.

This rearrangement joins TRBV28 to TRBJ1-2; D remains unclear. V dropped 6 bases and J dropped 4 bases, with 15 bases sitting between them. The CDR3 sequence is 14 residues long. From germline, CDR1 is MDHEN and CDR2 SYDVKM. The CDR3 loop is CASSTPWTSYGYTF. The DNA for the CDR3 is TGTGCCAGCAGCACGCCCTGGACTTCCTATGGCTACACCTTC.

The chain is built from TRBV7-3 and TRBJ2-2, with TRBD2 matching over 7 bases. Germline V gene lookup returns CDR1 SGHTA and CDR2 FQGTGA. V shed 2 bases, J shed 3 bases, and the junction held 6 bases outside the gene matches. There are 16 residues in the CDR3. The CDR3: CASSLFPSGHTGELFF. The CDR3 DNA follows: TGTGCCAGCAGCTTATTCCCTAGCGGACACACCGGGGAGCTGTTTTTT. Variable domain in full (rest from reference TRBV7-3 and TRBJ2-2): GAGVSQTPSNKVTEKGKYVELRCDPISGHTALYWYRQSLGQGPEFLIYFQGTGAADDSGLPNDRFFAVRPEGSVSTLKIQRTERGDSAVYLCASSLFPSGHTGELFFGEGSRLTVL.

CDR3 in amino acids: CASSFAGAYEQYF. DNA of the CDR3: TGTGCCAGCAGCTTTGCGGGAGCCTACGAGCAGTACTTC. This rearrangement joins TRBV5-6 to TRBJ2-7; 7 bases line up with TRBD2. Germline V gene sequence: CDR1 SGHDT, CDR2 YYEEEE. Germline trimming cut 2 bases from V and 2 bases from J; bases unmatched to any gene: 1. This CDR3 is 13 amino acids long. The full variable domain, its missing parts supplied by reference TRBV5-6 and TRBJ2-7, is DAGVTQSPTHLIKTRGQQVTLRCSPKSGHDTVSWYQQALGQGPQFIFQYYEEEERQRGNFPDRFSGHQFPNYSSELNVNALLLGDSALYLCASSFAGAYEQYFGPGTRLTVT.

The chain employs TRBV5-1 and TRBJ1-1; no definite D call. V was cut by 4 bases and J by 6 bases, with 16 bases left in between. The CDR3 has 14 residues. Germline CDR1 reads SGHRS; CDR2 reads YFSETQ. The CDR3 protein is CASSPDNVGAEAFF. CDR3 bases: TGCGCCAGCAGCCCTGACAACGTAGGCGCTGAAGCTTTCTTT.

The chain recombines TRBV9 with TRBJ1-4; TRBD1 agrees at 9 bases. The CDR3 runs 14 residues. Germline V gives CDR1 SGDLS, CDR2 YYNGEE. The V gene end was trimmed by 0 bases and the J gene end by 8 bases; junction bases not matched to a gene: 2. CDR3 in DNA: TGTGCCAGCAGCGTAGGGACAGGGGACGAAAAACTGTTTTTT. Encoded protein: CASSVGTGDEKLFF.

The rearrangement uses TRBV30 and TRBJ1-6; 8 nucleotides line up with TRBD1. Germline trimming cut 2 bases from V and 8 bases from J; bases unmatched to any gene: 2. Germline V CDR1 and CDR2: GTSNPN, SVGIG (reference sequence). The CDR3 is 13 amino acids. The CDR3 protein is CAWSPGGDSPLHF. CDR3 nucleotides: TGTGCCTGGAGTCCAGGGGGCGATTCACCCCTCCACTTT.

This clone appeared once. The chain combines TRBV7-6 with TRBJ1-6; D is unclear. There are 12 residues in the CDR3. Germline CDR1 SGHVS, CDR2 FNYEAQ. Deletions cut 5 bases from V and 7 bases from J, with 6 bases between. This CDR3 reads CASSLRNSPLHF. For the CDR3, the DNA is TGTGCCAGCAGCCTGAGAAATTCACCCCTCCACTTT.

The chain is built from TRBV24-1 and TRBJ1-5; possibly TRBD1 for D (6 bases). The V gene lost 3 bases and the J gene lost 9 bases, with 17 bases spanning the gap. The CDR3 is made up of 15 amino acids. Looked up from germline, CDR1 is KGHDR and CDR2 is SFDVKD. CDR3 coding DNA: TGTGCCACCAGTGATCAGACGGGGGCTGGTTGGCCCCAGCATTTT. Protein: CATSDQTGAGWPQHF.

The chain has TRBV3-1 (or the pseudogene TRBV3-2) and TRBJ1-1; a weak D match, TRBD1 (6 bases). V lost 3 bases, J lost 5 bases, and 13 bases lay in between. This CDR3 has 14 amino acids. Germline V gene lookup returns CDR1 LGHDT and CDR2 YNNKEL (reference sequence). For the CDR3, the DNA is TGTGCCAGCAGCCATCTCGGACAGCGTACTGAAGCTTTCTTT. This codes for CASSHLGQRTEAFF.